The rows below give T cell receptor beta chains drawn from one sample of a study of T cell responses to AZD1222 COVID-19 vaccine. Assay: immunoSEQ multiplex PCR; the TCRdb copy retains only in-frame clones and omits some. The sample shows roughly 150,000 clones, approximately 88% of them seen only once. The sequencing used peripheral blood, collected on day 0 of AZD1222 vaccination. The receptors here all came from an adult in good health. The CDR3 runs from the conserved cysteine through the conserved F or W. The order of the fields is J gene, clone size, D gene, V gene, CDR3 DNA, CDR3 protein. The D gene is left open where the match is weak. Clone sizes are given selectively: once, few, many, or a class where the clone is expanded.

j_gene: TRBJ1-3
abundance: .
d_gene: .
v_gene: TRBV7-2
CDR3nt: TGTGCCAGCAGCTTAATAGGGGGACACACCATATATTTT
CDR3aa: CASSLIGGHTIYF

j_gene: TRBJ1-1
abundance: .
d_gene: .
v_gene: TRBV5-6
CDR3nt: TGTGCCAGCAGCCGACCGACAGTCCGGACTGAAGCTTTCTTT
CDR3aa: CASSRPTVRTEAFF

j_gene: TRBJ1-2
abundance: .
d_gene: .
v_gene: TRBV6-5
CDR3nt: TGTGCCAGCAGCTCACCGACTCATGGCTACACCTTC
CDR3aa: CASSSPTHGYTF

j_gene: TRBJ2-7
abundance: .
d_gene: .
v_gene: TRBV11-3
CDR3nt: TGTGCCAGCAGCCCCGGGACTTCCTACGAGCAGTACTTC
CDR3aa: CASSPGTSYEQYF

j_gene: TRBJ2-1
abundance: .
d_gene: TRBD2
v_gene: TRBV11-2
CDR3nt: TGTGCCAGCAGCTTCGCAACGCTAGCGGGAGGCGCCTACAATGAGCAGTTCTTC
CDR3aa: CASSFATLAGGAYNEQFF

j_gene: TRBJ1-1
abundance: .
d_gene: .
v_gene: TRBV11-2
CDR3nt: TGTGCCAGCAGCTTCAACAGGGCGAACACTGAAGCTTTCTTT
CDR3aa: CASSFNRANTEAFF

j_gene: TRBJ1-4
abundance: once
d_gene: TRBD1
v_gene: TRBV29-1
CDR3nt: TGCAGCGTTGAAGAAGAAGGGTGGTCAAACCCGGGACAGTTTGAAAAACTGTTTTTT
CDR3aa: CSVEEEGWSNPGQFEKLFF

j_gene: TRBJ2-5
abundance: .
d_gene: TRBD2
v_gene: TRBV11-2
CDR3nt: TGTGCCAGCAGCTTCAGACTAGCGGGAGCCCCTCGGGGAGAGACCCAGTACTTC
CDR3aa: CASSFRLAGAPRGETQYF

j_gene: TRBJ2-7
abundance: .
d_gene: .
v_gene: TRBV2
CDR3nt: TGTGCCAGCAGTGCGACAGACTACCTTGTGGGGCAGTACTTC
CDR3aa: CASSATDYLVGQYF

j_gene: TRBJ2-3
abundance: .
d_gene: .
v_gene: TRBV30
CDR3nt: TGTGCCTGGAGTGTCGGTGGGGGGGCCGGAGATACGCAGTATTTT
CDR3aa: CAWSVGGGAGDTQYF

j_gene: TRBJ2-5
abundance: .
d_gene: .
v_gene: TRBV9
CDR3nt: TGTGCCAGCAGCGTAGGGGCCAGGGACCAAGAGACCCAGTACTTC
CDR3aa: CASSVGARDQETQYF

j_gene: TRBJ1-4
abundance: .
d_gene: .
v_gene: TRBV6-5
CDR3nt: TGTGCCAGCAGTTGGGACGGGGGGGAAAAACTGTTTTTT
CDR3aa: CASSWDGGEKLFF

j_gene: TRBJ1-2
abundance: once
d_gene: .
v_gene: TRBV5-8
CDR3nt: TGTGCCAGCAGCCCGGGGACCCGTCACTATGGCTACACCTTC
CDR3aa: CASSPGTRHYGYTF

j_gene: TRBJ2-1
abundance: few
d_gene: .
v_gene: TRBV18
CDR3nt: TGTGCCAGCTCACCACCGGTGACGGGCAATGAGCAGTTCTTC
CDR3aa: CASSPPVTGNEQFF

j_gene: TRBJ2-5
abundance: .
d_gene: TRBD2
v_gene: TRBV7-3
CDR3nt: TGTGCCAGCAGCCTGGGACTAGCGGGATATGAGACCCAGTACTTC
CDR3aa: CASSLGLAGYETQYF

j_gene: TRBJ2-7
abundance: few
d_gene: .
v_gene: TRBV18
CDR3nt: TGTGCCAGCTCACCACCCCTAGGGGGGCCGTACGAGCAGTACTTC
CDR3aa: CASSPPLGGPYEQYF

j_gene: TRBJ1-1
abundance: .
d_gene: TRBD1
v_gene: TRBV5-6
CDR3nt: TGTGCCAGCAGCTTCGGGACAGGGGACACTGAAGCTTTCTTT
CDR3aa: CASSFGTGDTEAFF

j_gene: TRBJ1-2
abundance: .
d_gene: .
v_gene: TRBV7-8
CDR3nt: TGTGCCAGCAGCCCCTATACGGGCGCGATTGATGGCTACACCTTC
CDR3aa: CASSPYTGAIDGYTF

j_gene: TRBJ1-3
abundance: .
d_gene: .
v_gene: TRBV21-1
CDR3nt: TGTGCCAACCGGGCGAGCCTTATACGGGGAAACACCATATATTTT
CDR3aa: CANRASLIRGNTIYF

j_gene: TRBJ1-5
abundance: .
d_gene: .
v_gene: TRBV27
CDR3nt: TGTGCCAGCAGTTTATGGTGGGGTCAGCCCCAGCATTTT
CDR3aa: CASSLWWGQPQHF

j_gene: TRBJ2-2
abundance: .
d_gene: .
v_gene: TRBV5-1
CDR3nt: TGCGCCAGCAGCCGGGAAACAGGGTTTACCGGGGAGCTGTTTTTT
CDR3aa: CASSRETGFTGELFF

j_gene: TRBJ2-2
abundance: .
d_gene: .
v_gene: TRBV28
CDR3nt: TGTGCCAGCAGCCGATCGGGGCCCGCGAACACCGGGGAGCTGTTTTTT
CDR3aa: CASSRSGPANTGELFF

j_gene: TRBJ2-7
abundance: once
d_gene: .
v_gene: TRBV4-3
CDR3nt: TGCGCCAGCAGCCAAGAAGCATGGAGCTACGAGCAGTACTTC
CDR3aa: CASSQEAWSYEQYF

j_gene: TRBJ2-7
abundance: .
d_gene: TRBD2
v_gene: TRBV5-1
CDR3nt: TGCGCCAGCAGCTCGGACCGGGAGGGAATCTACGAGCAGTACTTC
CDR3aa: CASSSDREGIYEQYF

j_gene: TRBJ1-2
abundance: .
d_gene: .
v_gene: TRBV19
CDR3nt: TGTGCCAGTAGTATAGATGCGGCAGTACTCTATGGCTACACCTTC
CDR3aa: CASSIDAAVLYGYTF

j_gene: TRBJ2-3
abundance: .
d_gene: .
v_gene: TRBV4-3
CDR3nt: TGCGCCAGCAGCCCGACACGGGGCGCGAAAGATACGCAGTATTTT
CDR3aa: CASSPTRGAKDTQYF

j_gene: TRBJ1-1
abundance: once
d_gene: .
v_gene: TRBV6-5
CDR3nt: TGTGCCAGCAGTTACTCCCTGAACACTGAAGCTTTCTTT
CDR3aa: CASSYSLNTEAFF

j_gene: TRBJ2-6
abundance: .
d_gene: TRBD1
v_gene: TRBV4-2
CDR3nt: TGTGCCAGCAGCCAAGGGCTTACGGGGACAGGGGGCGGGGCCAACGTCCTGACTTTC
CDR3aa: CASSQGLTGTGGGANVLTF

j_gene: TRBJ2-1
abundance: .
d_gene: TRBD1
v_gene: TRBV5-4
CDR3nt: TGTGCCAGCAGCCCAGGACAGGGGCGATACAATGAGCAGTTCTTC
CDR3aa: CASSPGQGRYNEQFF

j_gene: TRBJ1-5
abundance: .
d_gene: .
v_gene: TRBV27
CDR3nt: TGTGCCAGCAGTTTTGCCCCCCGAGGTCCACAAGGGCCACGTCATCAGCCCCAGCATTTT
CDR3aa: CASSFAPRGPQGPRHQPQHF

j_gene: TRBJ2-3
abundance: .
d_gene: .
v_gene: TRBV5-4
CDR3nt: TGTGCCAGCAGCTTGTCAGTAGGGGCTCGCACAGATACGCAGTATTTT
CDR3aa: CASSLSVGARTDTQYF

j_gene: TRBJ1-2
abundance: .
d_gene: .
v_gene: TRBV9
CDR3nt: TGTGCCAGCAGGTCAAGCGTCGGCCCCTCGAGTGGCTACACCTTC
CDR3aa: CASRSSVGPSSGYTF

j_gene: TRBJ2-7
abundance: .
d_gene: .
v_gene: TRBV11-3
CDR3nt: TGTGCCAGCAGCTTCCGGCAGGGGTTTAATTACGAGCAGTACTTC
CDR3aa: CASSFRQGFNYEQYF

j_gene: TRBJ1-2
abundance: .
d_gene: TRBD1
v_gene: TRBV6-1
CDR3nt: TGTGCCAGCAGTGAAGGCAGGGGGCGCGCCGGCTATGGCTACACCTTC
CDR3aa: CASSEGRGRAGYGYTF

j_gene: TRBJ2-7
abundance: .
d_gene: .
v_gene: TRBV19
CDR3nt: TGTGCCAGTAGTAATTATGTTGGGATCCACGAGCAGTACTTC
CDR3aa: CASSNYVGIHEQYF

j_gene: TRBJ1-5
abundance: .
d_gene: TRBD1
v_gene: TRBV28
CDR3nt: TGTGCCAGCAGTTCACCAGGGGGGACAAATCAGCCCCAGCATTTT
CDR3aa: CASSSPGGTNQPQHF

j_gene: TRBJ1-2
abundance: .
d_gene: .
v_gene: TRBV6-5
CDR3nt: TGTGCCAGCAGTCTAGACGGCACGGGAATCTATGGCTACACCTTC
CDR3aa: CASSLDGTGIYGYTF

j_gene: TRBJ2-1
abundance: few
d_gene: TRBD1
v_gene: TRBV6-6
CDR3nt: TGTGCCAGCAGGGACCGGGACAGGGACAATGAGCAGTTCTTC
CDR3aa: CASRDRDRDNEQFF

j_gene: TRBJ2-7
abundance: few
d_gene: .
v_gene: TRBV12-3/TRBV12-4
CDR3nt: TGTGCCAGCACCAGAGACAGGACCTACGAGCAGTACTTC
CDR3aa: CASTRDRTYEQYF

j_gene: TRBJ2-3
abundance: .
d_gene: TRBD2
v_gene: TRBV27
CDR3nt: TGTGCCAGCAGTTTAAGTAGCGGGAGTCTTACAGATACGCAGTATTTT
CDR3aa: CASSLSSGSLTDTQYF